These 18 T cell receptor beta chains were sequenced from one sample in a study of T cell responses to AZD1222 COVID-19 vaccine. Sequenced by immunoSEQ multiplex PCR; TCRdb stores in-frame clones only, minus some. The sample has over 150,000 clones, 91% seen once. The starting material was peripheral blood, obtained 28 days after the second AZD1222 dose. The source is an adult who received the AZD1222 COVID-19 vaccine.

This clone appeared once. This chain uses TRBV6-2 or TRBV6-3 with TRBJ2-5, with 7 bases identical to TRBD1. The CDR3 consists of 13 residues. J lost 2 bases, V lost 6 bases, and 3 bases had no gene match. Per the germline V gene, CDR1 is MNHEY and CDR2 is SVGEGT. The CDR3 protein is CASSRTGQETQYF. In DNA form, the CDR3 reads TGTGCCAGCAGCCGGACAGGACAAGAGACCCAGTACTTC.

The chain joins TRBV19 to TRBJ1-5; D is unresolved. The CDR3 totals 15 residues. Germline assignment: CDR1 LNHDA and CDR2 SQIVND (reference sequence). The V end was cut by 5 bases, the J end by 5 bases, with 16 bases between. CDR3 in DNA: TGTGCCAGTAGTGACCTGTCGGGGAATTATCAGCCCCAGCATTTT. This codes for CASSDLSGNYQPQHF.

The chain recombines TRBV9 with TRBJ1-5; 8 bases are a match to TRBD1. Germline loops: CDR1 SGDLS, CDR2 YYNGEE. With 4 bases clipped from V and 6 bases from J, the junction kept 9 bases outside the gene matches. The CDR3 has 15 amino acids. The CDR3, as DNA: TGTGCCAGCAGCATCGAAGGACAGGGAGTTCAGCCCCAGCATTTT. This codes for CASSIEGQGVQPQHF.

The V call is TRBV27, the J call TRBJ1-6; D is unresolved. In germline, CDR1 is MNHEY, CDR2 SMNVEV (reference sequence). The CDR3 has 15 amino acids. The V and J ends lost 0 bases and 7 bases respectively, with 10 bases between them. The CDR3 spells CASSLSEGGNSPLHF. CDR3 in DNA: TGTGCCAGCAGTTTATCGGAGGGAGGGAATTCACCCCTCCACTTT.

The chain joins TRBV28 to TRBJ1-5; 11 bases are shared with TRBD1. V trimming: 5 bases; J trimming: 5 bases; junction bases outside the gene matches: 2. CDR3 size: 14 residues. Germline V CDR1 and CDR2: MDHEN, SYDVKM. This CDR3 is CASSRDRGDQPQHF. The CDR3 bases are TGTGCCAGCAGTCGGGACAGGGGGGATCAGCCCCAGCATTTT.

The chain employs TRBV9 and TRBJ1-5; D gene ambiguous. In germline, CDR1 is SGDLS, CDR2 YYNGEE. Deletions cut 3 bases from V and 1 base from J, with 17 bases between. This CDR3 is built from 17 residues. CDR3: CASSAGRALESNQPQHF. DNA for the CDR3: TGTGCCAGCAGCGCGGGGAGGGCTTTGGAAAGCAATCAGCCCCAGCATTTT.

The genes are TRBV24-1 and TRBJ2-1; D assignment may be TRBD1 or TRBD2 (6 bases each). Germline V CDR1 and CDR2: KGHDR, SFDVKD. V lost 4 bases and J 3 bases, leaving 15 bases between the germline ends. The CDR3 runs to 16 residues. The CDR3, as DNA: TGTGCCACCAGTGACCTGGGGGGCGGGAACTACAATGAGCAGTTCTTC. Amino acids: CATSDLGGGNYNEQFF.

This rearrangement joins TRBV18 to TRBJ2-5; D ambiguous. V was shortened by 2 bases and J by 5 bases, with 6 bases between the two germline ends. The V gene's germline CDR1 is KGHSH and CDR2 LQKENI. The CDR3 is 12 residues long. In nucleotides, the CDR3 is TGTGCCAGCTCACCAAAAAGGGAGACCCAGTACTTC. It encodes CASSPKRETQYF.

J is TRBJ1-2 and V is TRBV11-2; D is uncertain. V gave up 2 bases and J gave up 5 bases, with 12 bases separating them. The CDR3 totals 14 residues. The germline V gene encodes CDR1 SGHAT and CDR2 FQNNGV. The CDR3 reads CASSLLVLGYGYTF. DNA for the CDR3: TGTGCCAGCAGCTTACTAGTACTAGGGTATGGCTACACCTTC.

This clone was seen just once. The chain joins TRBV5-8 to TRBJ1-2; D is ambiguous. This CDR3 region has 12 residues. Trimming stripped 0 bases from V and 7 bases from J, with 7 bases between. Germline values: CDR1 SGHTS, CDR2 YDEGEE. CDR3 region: CASSLVPGGYTF. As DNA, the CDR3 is TGTGCCAGCAGCTTGGTCCCAGGTGGCTACACCTTC. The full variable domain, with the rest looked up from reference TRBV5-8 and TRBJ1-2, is EAGVTQSPTHLIKTRGQQATLRCSPISGHTSVYWYQQALGLGLQFLLWYDEGEERNRGNFPPRFSGRQFPNYSSELNVNALELEDSALYLCASSLVPGGYTFGSGTRLTVV.

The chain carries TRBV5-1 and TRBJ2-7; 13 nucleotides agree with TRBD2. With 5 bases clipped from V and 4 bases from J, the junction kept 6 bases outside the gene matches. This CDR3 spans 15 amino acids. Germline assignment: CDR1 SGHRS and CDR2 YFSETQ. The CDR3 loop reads CASRYGLAGAYEQYF. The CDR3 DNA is TGCGCCAGCAGATATGGACTAGCGGGAGCGTACGAGCAGTACTTC.

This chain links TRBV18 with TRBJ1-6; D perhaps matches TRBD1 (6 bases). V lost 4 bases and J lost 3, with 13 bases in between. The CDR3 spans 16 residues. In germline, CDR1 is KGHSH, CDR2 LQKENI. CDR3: CASSLSQQGYNSPLHF. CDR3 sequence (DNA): TGTGCCAGCTCACTAAGCCAACAGGGCTATAATTCACCCCTCCACTTT.

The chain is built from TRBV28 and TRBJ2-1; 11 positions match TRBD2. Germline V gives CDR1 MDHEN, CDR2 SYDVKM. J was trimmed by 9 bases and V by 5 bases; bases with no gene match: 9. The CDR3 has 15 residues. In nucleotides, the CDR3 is TGTGCCAGCAGTCCTCCCTCTAGCGGGAGGTCTGAGCAGTTCTTC. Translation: CASSPPSSGRSEQFF. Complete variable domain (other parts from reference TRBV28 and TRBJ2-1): DVKVTQSSRYLVKRTGEKVFLECVQDMDHENMFWYRQDPGLGLRLIYFSYDVKMKEKGDIPEGYSVSREKKERFSLILESASTNQTSMYLCASSPPSSGRSEQFFGPGTRLTVL.

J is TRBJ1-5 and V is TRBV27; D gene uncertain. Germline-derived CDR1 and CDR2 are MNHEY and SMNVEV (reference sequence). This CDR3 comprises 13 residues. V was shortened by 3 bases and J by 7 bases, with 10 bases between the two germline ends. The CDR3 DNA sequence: TGTGCCAGCAGTTTGGGTCCAACACAGCCCCAGCATTTT. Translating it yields CASSLGPTQPQHF.

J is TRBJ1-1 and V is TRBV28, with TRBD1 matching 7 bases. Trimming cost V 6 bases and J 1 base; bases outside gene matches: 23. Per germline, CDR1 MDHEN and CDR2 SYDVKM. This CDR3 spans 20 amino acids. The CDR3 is CASRRITGTESSWGNTEAFF. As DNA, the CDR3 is TGTGCCAGCAGAAGGATTACCGGGACAGAGTCTTCTTGGGGGAACACTGAAGCTTTCTTT.

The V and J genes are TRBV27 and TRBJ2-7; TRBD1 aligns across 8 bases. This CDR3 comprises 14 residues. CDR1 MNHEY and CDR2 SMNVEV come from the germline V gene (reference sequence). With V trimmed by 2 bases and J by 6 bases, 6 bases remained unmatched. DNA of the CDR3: TGTGCCAGCAGTTTAGGACAGGGCCCCACCGAGCAGTACTTC. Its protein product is CASSLGQGPTEQYF.

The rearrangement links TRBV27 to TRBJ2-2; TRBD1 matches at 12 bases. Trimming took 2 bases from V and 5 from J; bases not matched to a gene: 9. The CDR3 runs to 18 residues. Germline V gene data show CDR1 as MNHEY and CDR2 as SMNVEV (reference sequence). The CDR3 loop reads CASSLLGSGQGATGELFF. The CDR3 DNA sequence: TGTGCCAGCAGTTTACTCGGCTCGGGACAGGGGGCAACCGGGGAGCTGTTTTTT.

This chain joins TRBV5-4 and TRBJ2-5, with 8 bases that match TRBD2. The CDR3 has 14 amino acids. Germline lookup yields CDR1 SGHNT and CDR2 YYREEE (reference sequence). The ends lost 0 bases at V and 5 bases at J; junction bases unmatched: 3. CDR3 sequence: CASSLAGGGETQYF. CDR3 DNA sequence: TGTGCCAGCAGCTTGGCGGGAGGGGGTGAGACCCAGTACTTC.